This TCR beta chain comes out of a study of shared clonotypes between healthy human individuals. In the study overall: Each donor had three CD4 naive, three CD4 memory, two CD8 naive and one CD8 memory plate.

When replicate PCRs were run on sorted subsets, they used about 220 ng DNA, about 31,000 T cell genomes. Assay used: immunoSEQ multiplex PCR; TCRdb lists only in-frame clones, some missing. The data show 750,000 to 1,000,000 clones, with about 92% seen just once and 20% to 30% held by the top ten. CD45RO-negative, CCR7-positively selected cells formed the naive CD8 fraction, excluding terminally differentiated effector memory CD45RA+ cells. The germline V gene has CDR1 SGHAT and CDR2 FQNNGV. The V gene lost 6 bases and the J gene lost 7 bases, with 15 bases spanning the gap. This CDR3 is built from 14 residues.

The sequenced sample was naive CD8+ T cells sorted from blood. This sequence was found in a man aged 25 to 45 in good health. The chain has TRBV11-2 and TRBJ2-2, with D unclear. CDR3 DNA: TGTGCCAGCAGGTACCGTCCGGCAAGCGGGGAGCTGTTTTTT. Amino acids: CASRYRPASGELFF.